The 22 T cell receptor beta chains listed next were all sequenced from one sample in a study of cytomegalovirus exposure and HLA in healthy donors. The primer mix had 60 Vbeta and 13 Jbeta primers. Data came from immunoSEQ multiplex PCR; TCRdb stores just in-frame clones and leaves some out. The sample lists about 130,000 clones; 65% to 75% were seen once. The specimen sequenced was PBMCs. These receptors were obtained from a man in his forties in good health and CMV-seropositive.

CDR3 loop: CSVKGRGQFNEKLFF. CDR3 DNA sequence: TGCAGCGTTAAAGGGAGGGGACAGTTTAACGAAAAACTGTTTTTT. The chain uses TRBV29-1 and TRBJ1-4, with TRBD1 matching 7 bases. Germline V gene data show CDR1 as SQVTM and CDR2 as ANQGSEA. The V segment lost 5 bases and the J segment 8 bases; nucleotides outside the gene matches: 14. The CDR3 spans 15 residues. The whole variable domain, filled in from reference TRBV29-1 and TRBJ1-4, reads SAVISQKPSRDICQRGTSLTIQCQVDSQVTMMFWYRQQPGQSLTLIATANQGSEATYESGFVIDKFPISRPNLTFSTLTVSNMSPEDSSIYLCSVKGRGQFNEKLFFGSGTQLSVL.

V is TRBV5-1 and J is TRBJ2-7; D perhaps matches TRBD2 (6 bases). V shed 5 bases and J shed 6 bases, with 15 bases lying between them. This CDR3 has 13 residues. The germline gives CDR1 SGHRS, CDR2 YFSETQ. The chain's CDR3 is CASRNEEGREQYF. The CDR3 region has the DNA TGCGCCAGCAGGAACGAGGAGGGGCGCGAGCAGTACTTC.

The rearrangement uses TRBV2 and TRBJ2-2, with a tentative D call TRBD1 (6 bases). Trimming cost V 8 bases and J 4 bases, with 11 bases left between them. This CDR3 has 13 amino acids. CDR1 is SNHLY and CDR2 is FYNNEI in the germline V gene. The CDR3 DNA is TGTGCCAGCTCTAACAGGGCCACCGGGGAGCTGTTTTTT. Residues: CASSNRATGELFF.

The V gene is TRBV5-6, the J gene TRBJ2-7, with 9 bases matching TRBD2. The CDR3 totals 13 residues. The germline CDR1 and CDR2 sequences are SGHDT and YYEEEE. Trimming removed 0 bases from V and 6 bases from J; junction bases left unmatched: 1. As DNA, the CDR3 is TGTGCCAGCAGCTTGGGGACTAGCGTCGAGCAGTACTTC. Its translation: CASSLGTSVEQYF. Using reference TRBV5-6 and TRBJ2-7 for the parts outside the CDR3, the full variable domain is DAGVTQSPTHLIKTRGQQVTLRCSPKSGHDTVSWYQQALGQGPQFIFQYYEEEERQRGNFPDRFSGHQFPNYSSELNVNALLLGDSALYLCASSLGTSVEQYFGPGTRLTVT.

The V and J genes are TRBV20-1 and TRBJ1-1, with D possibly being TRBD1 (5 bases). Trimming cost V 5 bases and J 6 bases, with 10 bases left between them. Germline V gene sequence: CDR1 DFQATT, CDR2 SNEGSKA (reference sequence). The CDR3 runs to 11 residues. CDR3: CSADDSAEAFF. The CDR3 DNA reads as TGCAGTGCTGATGACAGTGCTGAAGCTTTCTTT.

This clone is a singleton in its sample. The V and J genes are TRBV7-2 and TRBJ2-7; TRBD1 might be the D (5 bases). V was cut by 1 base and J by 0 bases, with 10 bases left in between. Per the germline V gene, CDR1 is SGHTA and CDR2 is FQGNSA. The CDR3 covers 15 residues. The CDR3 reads CASSLDRLSSYEQYF. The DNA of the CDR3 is TGTGCCAGCAGCTTAGACAGGTTGAGCTCCTACGAGCAGTACTTC. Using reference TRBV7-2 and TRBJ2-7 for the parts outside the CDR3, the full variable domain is GAGVSQSPSNKVTEKGKDVELRCDPISGHTALYWYRQSLGQGLEFLIYFQGNSAPDKSGLPSDRFSAERTGGSVSTLTIQRTQQEDSAVYLCASSLDRLSSYEQYFGPGTRLTVT.

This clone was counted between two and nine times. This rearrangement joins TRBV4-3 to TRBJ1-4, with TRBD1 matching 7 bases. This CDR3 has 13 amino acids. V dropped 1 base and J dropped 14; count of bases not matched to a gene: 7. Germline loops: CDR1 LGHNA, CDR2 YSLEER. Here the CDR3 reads CASSQAWDSGLFF. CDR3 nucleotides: TGCGCCAGCAGCCAAGCGTGGGACAGTGGGCTGTTTTTT.

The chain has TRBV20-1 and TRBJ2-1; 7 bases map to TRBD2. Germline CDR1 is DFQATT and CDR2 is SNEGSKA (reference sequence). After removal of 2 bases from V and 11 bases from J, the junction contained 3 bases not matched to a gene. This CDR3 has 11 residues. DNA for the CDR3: TGCAGTGCTAGACTAGCGGCACAGCAGTTCTTC. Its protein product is CSARLAAQQFF.

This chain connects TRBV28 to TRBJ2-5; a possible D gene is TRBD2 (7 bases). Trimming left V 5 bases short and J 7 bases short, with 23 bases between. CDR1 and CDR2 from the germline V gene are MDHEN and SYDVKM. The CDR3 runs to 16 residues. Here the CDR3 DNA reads TGTGCCAGCAGTGGCCGCCGGGCGGGGGCTCGGGGGACCCAGTACTTC. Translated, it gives CASSGRRAGARGTQYF.

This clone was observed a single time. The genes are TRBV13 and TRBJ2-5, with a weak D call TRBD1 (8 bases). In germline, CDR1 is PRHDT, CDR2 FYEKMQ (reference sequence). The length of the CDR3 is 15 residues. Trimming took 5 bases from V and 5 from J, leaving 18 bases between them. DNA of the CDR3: TGTGCCAGCAGCCCCCCTGGACAGGGAGGGGAGACCCAGTACTTC. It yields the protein CASSPPGQGGETQYF. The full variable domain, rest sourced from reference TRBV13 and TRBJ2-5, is AAGVIQSPRHLIKEKRETATLKCYPIPRHDTVYWYQQGPGQDPQFLISFYEKMQSDKGSIPDRFSAQQFSDYHSELNMSSLELGDSALYFCASSPPGQGGETQYFGPGTRLLVL.

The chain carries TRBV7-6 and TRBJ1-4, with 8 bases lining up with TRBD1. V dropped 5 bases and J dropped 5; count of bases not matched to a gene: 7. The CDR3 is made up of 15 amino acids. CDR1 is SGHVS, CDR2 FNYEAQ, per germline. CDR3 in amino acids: CASSTGQGVNEKLFF. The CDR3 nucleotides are TGTGCCAGCAGCACAGGACAGGGAGTAAATGAAAAACTGTTTTTT.

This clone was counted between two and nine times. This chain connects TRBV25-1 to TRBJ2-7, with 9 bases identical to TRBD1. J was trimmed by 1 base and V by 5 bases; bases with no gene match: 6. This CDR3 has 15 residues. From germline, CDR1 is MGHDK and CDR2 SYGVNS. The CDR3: CASSTRQGGSYEQYF. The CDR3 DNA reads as TGTGCCAGCAGTACTCGACAGGGGGGATCCTACGAGCAGTACTTC.

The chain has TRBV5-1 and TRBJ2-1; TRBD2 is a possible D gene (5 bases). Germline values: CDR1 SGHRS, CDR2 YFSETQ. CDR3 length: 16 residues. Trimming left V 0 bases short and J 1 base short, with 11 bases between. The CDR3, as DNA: TGCGCCAGCAGCTTGGGAGGGATAGGATCCTACAATGAGCAGTTCTTC. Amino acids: CASSLGGIGSYNEQFF. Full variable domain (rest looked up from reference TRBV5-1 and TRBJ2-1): KAGVTQTPRYLIKTRGQQVTLSCSPISGHRSVSWYQQTPGQGLQFLFEYFSETQRNKGNFPGRFSGRQFSNSRSEMNVSTLELGDSALYLCASSLGGIGSYNEQFFGPGTRLTVL.

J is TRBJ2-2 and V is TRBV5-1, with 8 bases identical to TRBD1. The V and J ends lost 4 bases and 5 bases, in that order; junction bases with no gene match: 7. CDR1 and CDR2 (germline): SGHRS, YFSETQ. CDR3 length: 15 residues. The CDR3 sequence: CASSPGTGGTGELFF. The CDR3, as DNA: TGCGCCAGCAGCCCTGGCACAGGGGGGACCGGGGAGCTGTTTTTT.

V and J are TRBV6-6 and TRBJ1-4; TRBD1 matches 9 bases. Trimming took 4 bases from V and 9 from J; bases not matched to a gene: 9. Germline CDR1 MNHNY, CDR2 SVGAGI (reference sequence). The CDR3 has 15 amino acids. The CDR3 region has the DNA TGTGCCAGCAGTTCTGGGACAGGGAGAGGGCAAAAACTGTTTTTT. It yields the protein CASSSGTGRGQKLFF.

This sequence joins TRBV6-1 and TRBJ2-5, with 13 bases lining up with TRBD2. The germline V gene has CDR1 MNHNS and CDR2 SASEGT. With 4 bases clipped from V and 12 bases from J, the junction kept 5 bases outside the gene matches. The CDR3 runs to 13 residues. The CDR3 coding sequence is TGTGCCAGCAGTGGACTAGCGGGGGGCCACGAGTACTTC. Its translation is CASSGLAGGHEYF.

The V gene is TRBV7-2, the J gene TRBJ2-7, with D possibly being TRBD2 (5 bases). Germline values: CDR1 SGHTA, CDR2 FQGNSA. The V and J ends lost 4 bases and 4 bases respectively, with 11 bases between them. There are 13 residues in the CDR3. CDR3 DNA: TGTGCCAGCAGCTCCGGGGTGTCTTACGAGCAGTACTTC. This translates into CASSSGVSYEQYF.

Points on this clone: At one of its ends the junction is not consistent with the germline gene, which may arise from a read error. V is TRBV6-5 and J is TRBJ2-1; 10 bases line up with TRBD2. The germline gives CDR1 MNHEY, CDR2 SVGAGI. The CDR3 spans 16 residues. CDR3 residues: CAGSFRGSGGANEQFF. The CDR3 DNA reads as TGTGCCGGCAGTTTCCGGGGGAGCGGGGGGGCCAATGAGCAGTTCTTC.

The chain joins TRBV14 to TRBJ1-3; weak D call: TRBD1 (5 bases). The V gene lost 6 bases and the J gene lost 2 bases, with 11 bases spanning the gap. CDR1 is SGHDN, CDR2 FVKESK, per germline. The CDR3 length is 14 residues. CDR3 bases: TGTGCCAGCAGGACAACGGGGGCTGGAAACACCATATATTTT. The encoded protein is CASRTTGAGNTIYF.

The CDR3 region is CASSFRFGDYEQYF. CDR3 nucleotide sequence: TGTGCCAGTAGCTTTAGGTTCGGGGACTACGAGCAGTACTTC. This chain uses TRBV19 with TRBJ2-7, with D possibly matching TRBD2 (5 bases). Germline values: CDR1 LNHDA, CDR2 SQIVND (reference sequence). Trimming took 6 bases from V and 3 from J, leaving 15 bases between them. This CDR3 is 14 amino acids long.

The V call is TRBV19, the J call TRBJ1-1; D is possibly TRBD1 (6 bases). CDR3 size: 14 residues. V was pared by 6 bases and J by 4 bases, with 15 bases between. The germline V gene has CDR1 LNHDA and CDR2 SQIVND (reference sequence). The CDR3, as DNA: TGTGCCAGTAGCCCAGGACAGCGTGGCACTGAAGCTTTCTTT. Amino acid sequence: CASSPGQRGTEAFF.

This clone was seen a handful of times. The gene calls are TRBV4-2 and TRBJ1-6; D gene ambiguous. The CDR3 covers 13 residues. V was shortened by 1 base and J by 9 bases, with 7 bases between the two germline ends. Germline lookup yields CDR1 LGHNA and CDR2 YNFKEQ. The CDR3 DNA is TGTGCCAGCAGCCAAGTCAGGTCTTCACCCCTCCACTTT. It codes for CASSQVRSSPLHF.